This TCR beta chain was identified during a study of T-cell reconstitution after alpha-beta-depleted transplantation in children. Preparation of the TCRbeta library was carried out with unique molecular identifiers. Each CDR3 protein is one row after TCRdb ran MiXCR on the PCR reads. The sample comprises over 150,000 distinct CDR3 sequences, roughly 6.6% of which are singletons, and around 5% rests with the top ten. This CDR3 spans 12 amino acids. With V trimmed by 3 bases and J by 5 bases, 3 bases remained unmatched. CDR1 is DFQATT and CDR2 is SNEGSKA in the germline V gene (reference sequence). A note on this clonotype: Its antigen is undetermined.

Study observations and caveats: After transplant, at about two months, alpha-beta T cells were reportedly derived from several hundred expanded graft clones. Some patients' high day-60 TCRbeta diversity was traced to surviving recipient T cells and thymic progenitors. Newly produced T cells mostly accounted for T-cell counts and diversity one year post-transplant.

This material consisted of PBMCs, taken before TCRalphabeta/CD19-depleted stem cell transplant. The origin of this receptor is a boy aged 2 to 10 with acute lymphoblastic leukemia, due to receive a stem cell transplant. V is TRBV20-1 and J is TRBJ1-2; 7 bases match TRBD1. The CDR3 nucleotides are TGCAGTGCTAGGGGACAGTCTTATGGCTACACCTTC. Translated: CSARGQSYGYTF.